The 26 T cell receptor beta chains reported below all come from one sample, sequenced in a study of T-cell memory formation after mild COVID-19. TCRdb itself ran the 5' RACE reads through MiXCR, one entry per CDR3 protein. The profile shows around 250,000 distinct CDR3 sequences, 16% of them singletons. The material sequenced was PBMCs or a T cell subset sorted from them (not recorded which). These receptors came from a man between 18 and 35 years old who had mild COVID-19 (a few samples of this study predate the infection). Cell type and time point are not known.

This chain uses TRBV4-2 with TRBJ2-5, with TRBD2 matching over 8 bases. Germline V gene sequence: CDR1 LGHNA, CDR2 YNFKEQ. This CDR3 is built from 15 residues. The ends lost 4 bases at V and 1 base at J; junction bases unmatched: 5. The CDR3 region is CASSRVAGRQETQYF. CDR3 coding DNA: TGTGCCAGCAGCCGAGTAGCGGGGCGCCAAGAGACCCAGTACTTC.

This rearrangement joins TRBV12-3 or TRBV12-4 to TRBJ2-5, with D tentatively TRBD1 (7 bases). V lost 6 bases and J lost 3, with 11 bases in between. This CDR3 comprises 13 residues. CDR3 bases: TGTGCCAGCAGGCGGGACAGCGAAGAGACCCAGTACTTC. It specifies CASRRDSEETQYF.

The CDR3 spells CAIIPRPLRLAGREQYV. Here the CDR3 DNA reads TGTGCCATCATCCCTCGCCCTCTTCGACTAGCGGGGAGGGAGCAGTACGTC. This chain joins TRBV10-3 and TRBJ2-7, with TRBD2 matching over 11 bases. The CDR3 length is 17 residues. V dropped 7 bases and J dropped 7; count of bases not matched to a gene: 18. CDR1 and CDR2 from the germline V gene are ENHRY and SYGVKD.

This clonotype was recorded a few times. This rearrangement joins TRBV11-2 to TRBJ1-3; D gene unclear. This CDR3 has 14 residues. CDR1 and CDR2 from the germline V gene are SGHAT and FQNNGV. Deletions cut 3 bases from V and 0 bases from J, with 6 bases between. This chain's CDR3 is CASSFLRSGNTIYF. The CDR3 DNA follows: TGTGCCAGCAGCTTCCTACGCTCTGGAAACACCATATATTTT.

This chain uses TRBV9 with TRBJ1-5; D is ambiguous. The V gene's germline CDR1 is SGDLS and CDR2 YYNGEE. The V end lost 3 bases, the J end lost 0 bases, and 4 bases lay between the germline ends. The CDR3 consists of 13 residues. The CDR3 region has the DNA TGTGCCAGCAGCGCTGTTAGCAATCAGCCCCAGCATTTT. It codes for CASSAVSNQPQHF.

The table lists this clonotype with a few counts. This chain uses TRBV20-1 with TRBJ1-4; D remains ambiguous. The CDR3 runs to 14 residues. V lost 5 bases to trimming and J lost 5 bases, with 15 bases between them. Per germline, CDR1 DFQATT and CDR2 SNEGSKA (reference sequence). The CDR3 here is CSAGSLRGNEKLFF. Here the CDR3 DNA reads TGCAGTGCTGGGAGCCTTCGAGGGAATGAAAAACTGTTTTTT.

In its sample, this clonotype was seen a few times. The CDR3, as DNA: TGTGCCATCAGTCCCGGACAAGACAATCAGCCCCAGCATTTT. Its translation: CAISPGQDNQPQHF. V gene TRBV10-3 combines with J gene TRBJ1-5, with D possibly matching TRBD1 (5 bases). CDR1 and CDR2 (germline): ENHRY, SYGVKD. The CDR3 loop spans 14 amino acids. Deletions cut 5 bases from V and 3 bases from J, with 11 bases between.

This clonotype occurred a few times. A read error may produce the germline difference seen at one junction end. The chain uses TRBV6-2 or TRBV6-3 and TRBJ1-1; D is unresolved. Germline lookup yields CDR1 MNHEY and CDR2 SVGEGT. This CDR3 has 11 amino acids. The CDR3 bases are TGTGCCAGCAGTTATCCGGCCGCGGCGGTATTT. It is translated as CASSYPAAAVF.

The chain joins TRBV7-9 to TRBJ1-4; possible D gene TRBD1, 5 bases. There are 15 residues in the CDR3. Germline V CDR1 and CDR2: SEHNR, FQNEAQ (reference sequence). V was trimmed by 4 bases and J by 3 bases, leaving 12 bases between them. CDR3 loop: CASSSAGRSNEKLFF. The CDR3 coding sequence is TGTGCCAGCAGCTCAGCAGGGAGGTCTAATGAAAAACTGTTTTTT.

The chain has TRBV6-1 and TRBJ1-2, with D hard to call. The V gene's germline CDR1 is MNHNS and CDR2 SASEGT. V was pared by 3 bases and J by 4 bases, with 9 bases between. This CDR3 has 13 amino acids. CDR3 protein: CASSDTEFYGYTF. CDR3 coding DNA: TGTGCCAGCAGTGATACCGAGTTCTATGGCTACACCTTC.

In its sample, this clonotype was seen many times. The genes are TRBV27 and TRBJ2-4; no clear D gene. There are 13 residues in the CDR3. Germline loops: CDR1 MNHEY, CDR2 SMNVEV (reference sequence). With 2 bases removed from V and 6 bases from J, the gap between germline ends came to 8 bases. The CDR3 DNA reads TGTGCCAGCAGTTTACCAGGCGGAAACATTCAGTACTTC. This gives the protein CASSLPGGNIQYF.

Here the CDR3 reads CASSESDLLGNTIYF. CDR3 in DNA: TGCGCCAGCAGCGAGAGCGATCTTTTAGGAAACACCATATATTTT. The chain employs TRBV10-2 and TRBJ1-3; D is ambiguous. This CDR3 is 15 amino acids long. The V end lost 6 bases, the J end lost 4 bases, and 16 bases lay between the germline ends. Per the germline V gene, CDR1 is WSHSY and CDR2 is SAAADI.

By frequency in the sample, this clonotype is medium-sized. CDR3 sequence reads: CASSQGTGELFF. Written as DNA, the CDR3 is TGTGCCAGCAGCCAGGGAACCGGGGAGCTGTTTTTT. This chain connects TRBV12-3 or TRBV12-4 to TRBJ2-2; D may be TRBD1 (5 bases). Trimming left V 6 bases short and J 5 bases short, with 7 bases between. The CDR3 has 12 residues.

This clonotype was recorded many times. V usage is TRBV5-4 and J usage is TRBJ2-1, with D possibly matching TRBD1 (5 bases). The CDR3 is 16 residues long. Germline V CDR1 and CDR2: SGHNT, YYREEE (reference sequence). V was shortened by 0 bases and J by 0 bases, with 10 bases between the two germline ends. The CDR3 coding sequence is TGTGCCAGCAGCTTGGGAGACAGTAGCTCCTACAATGAGCAGTTCTTC. This sequence encodes CASSLGDSSSYNEQFF.

This clonotype was seen more than once but under ten times. The chain carries TRBV6-5 and TRBJ1-1; D remains unclear. Germline CDR1 is MNHEY and CDR2 is SVGAGI. Trimming stripped 6 bases from V and 4 bases from J, with 12 bases between. The CDR3 covers 13 residues. The CDR3 protein is CASRPTRRTEAFF. The DNA of the CDR3 is TGTGCCAGCAGACCCACCCGGCGCACTGAAGCTTTCTTT.

This clonotype has just a few counts. This chain uses TRBV29-1 with TRBJ2-3; TRBD1 matches at 9 bases. J lost 4 bases, V lost 7 bases, and 12 bases had no gene match. CDR1 SQVTM and CDR2 ANQGSEA come from the germline V gene. The CDR3 runs 15 residues. CDR3 in DNA: TGCAGCGCCAGGACCGGACAGGGGTATGCAGATACGCAGTATTTT. This translates into CSARTGQGYADTQYF.

This clonotype was picked up one time. This chain uses TRBV25-1 with TRBJ2-2; D is undetermined. The germline gives CDR1 MGHDK, CDR2 SYGVNS. V was cut by 3 bases and J by 10 bases, with 9 bases left in between. CDR3 length: 12 residues. This CDR3 reads CASSDLRKELFF. Here the CDR3 DNA reads TGTGCCAGCAGTGACCTTCGGAAGGAGCTGTTTTTT.

This chain links TRBV7-6 with TRBJ2-2; TRBD2 might be the D (5 bases). This CDR3 is built from 15 residues. V lost 2 bases to trimming and J lost 3 bases, with 10 bases between them. Germline lookup yields CDR1 SGHVS and CDR2 FNYEAQ. The chain's CDR3 is CASSLFKGDTGELFF. The CDR3 bases are TGTGCCAGCAGCTTATTCAAGGGAGACACCGGGGAGCTGTTTTTT.

This clonotype has only a few counts. The chain employs TRBV3-1 and TRBJ2-7, with D unresolved. The germline gives CDR1 LGHDT, CDR2 YNNKEL (reference sequence). V shed 1 base and J shed 7 bases, with 11 bases lying between them. The CDR3 has 13 residues. The CDR3 region has the DNA TGTGCCAGCAGCCAAGGAGAGGTGGAAGAGCAGTACTTC. As protein: CASSQGEVEEQYF.

This clonotype was observed many times. The chain links TRBV5-1 to TRBJ2-7; 8 bases fit TRBD1. Germline V gene lookup returns CDR1 SGHRS and CDR2 YFSETQ. The CDR3 contains 15 residues. V lost 2 bases to trimming and J lost 5 bases; unmatched junction nucleotides: 9. CDR3 nucleotide sequence: TGCGCCAGCAGCTTCTACCCTGGACAGGGCGACGAGCAGTACGTC. Its translation is CASSFYPGQGDEQYV.

The chain employs TRBV24-1 and TRBJ2-1; D unclear. CDR3 length: 13 residues. V dropped 4 bases and J dropped 8 bases, with 11 bases sitting between them. The germline gives CDR1 KGHDR, CDR2 SFDVKD. The CDR3: CATSESGRDEQFF. The CDR3 DNA follows: TGTGCCACCAGTGAGTCCGGTCGGGATGAGCAGTTCTTC.

This chain uses TRBV7-9 with TRBJ1-2; no definite D call. The germline CDR1 and CDR2 sequences are SEHNR and FQNEAQ (reference sequence). V shed 4 bases and J shed 3 bases, with 6 bases lying between them. There are 12 residues in the CDR3. CDR3 sequence: CASSSQYYGYTF. CDR3 DNA: TGTGCCAGCAGCTCCCAGTACTATGGCTACACCTTC.

This clonotype was counted ten times or more. J is TRBJ2-2 and V is TRBV7-2; D possibly corresponds to TRBD1 (6 bases). The CDR3 runs 14 residues. Germline CDR1 and CDR2: SGHTA and FQGNSA. V lost 3 bases and J lost 5, with 10 bases in between. The CDR3 here is CASSFSRGTGELFF. Written as DNA, the CDR3 is TGTGCCAGCAGCTTTTCCAGGGGTACCGGGGAGCTGTTTTTT. The full variable domain, completed using reference TRBV7-2 and TRBJ2-2, is GAGVSQSPSNKVTEKGKDVELRCDPISGHTALYWYRQSLGQGLEFLIYFQGNSAPDKSGLPSDRFSAERTGGSVSTLTIQRTQQEDSAVYLCASSFSRGTGELFFGEGSRLTVL.

There are a few counts of this clonotype. This chain connects TRBV7-6 to TRBJ2-6, with D possibly being TRBD1 or TRBD2 (5 bases each). V was shortened by 7 bases and J by 1 base, with 11 bases between the two germline ends. The CDR3 has 15 amino acids. The germline V gene encodes CDR1 SGHVS and CDR2 FNYEAQ. CDR3: CASTWWGSGANVLTF. CDR3 nucleotides: TGTGCCAGCACCTGGTGGGGGTCTGGGGCCAACGTCCTGACTTTC.

The CDR3 here is CASSQDPGLGYTF. In nucleotides, the CDR3 is TGCGCCAGCAGCCAAGATCCTGGGTTAGGCTACACCTTC. V is TRBV4-1 and J is TRBJ1-2; D is uncertain. V lost 0 bases and J 8 bases, leaving 10 bases between the germline ends. Germline V gene lookup returns CDR1 MGHRA and CDR2 YSYEKL. The CDR3 sequence is 13 residues long.

This chain joins TRBV6-1 and TRBJ2-7; unclear D gene. Germline V lookup: CDR1 MNHNS, CDR2 SASEGT. This CDR3 contains 15 residues. Written as DNA, the CDR3 is TGTGCCAGCAGAGAAGCTTGGGTTGGTTCCTACGAGCAGTACGTC. As protein: CASREAWVGSYEQYV.